The 12 T cell receptor beta chains reported below all come from one sample, sequenced in a study of T-cell memory formation after mild COVID-19. TCRdb called the 5' RACE reads again in MiXCR, with one record for every CDR3 protein. The sample includes about 400,000 distinct CDR3 sequences, 24% of them seen just once. Sequenced sample: PBMCs or a T cell subset sorted from them (not recorded which). Receptors were obtained from an adult woman who had mild COVID-19 (a few samples of this study predate the infection). Cell type and time point are not known.

This chain uses TRBV24-1 with TRBJ1-2, with D perhaps TRBD1 (5 bases). Per germline, CDR1 KGHDR and CDR2 SFDVKD. This CDR3 is built from 15 residues. V was clipped by 3 bases and J by 2 bases, with 12 bases between them. Here the CDR3 reads CATSDRDAWNYGYTF. The CDR3 bases are TGTGCCACCAGTGATCGGGACGCTTGGAACTATGGCTACACCTTC.

The J gene is TRBJ2-3, the V gene TRBV7-9; TRBD1 matches 11 bases. The CDR3 totals 16 residues. J gave up 0 bases and V 4 bases, and 3 bases lay outside the gene matches. The germline V gene encodes CDR1 SEHNR and CDR2 FQNEAQ (reference sequence). CDR3 bases: TGTGCCAGCAGCTCTGGGACAGGGGGTAGCACAGATACGCAGTATTTT. It is translated as CASSSGTGGSTDTQYF.

This chain links TRBV5-1 with TRBJ1-3; D gene ambiguous. Trimming pared 1 base from V and 0 bases from J, leaving 8 bases between. Per the germline V gene, CDR1 is SGHRS and CDR2 is YFSETQ. This CDR3 contains 15 residues. The CDR3 nucleotides are TGCGCCAGCAGCTTGTGGCCAGGCTCTGGAAACACCATATATTTT. Its protein is CASSLWPGSGNTIYF.

This clonotype was seen a handful of times. The chain employs TRBV7-2 and TRBJ1-2, with D possibly matching TRBD1 (5 bases). Looked up from germline, CDR1 is SGHTA and CDR2 is FQGNSA. The CDR3 is 14 amino acids. The V and J ends lost 1 base and 4 bases respectively, with 10 bases between them. The CDR3: CASSLGRQIYGYTF. CDR3 in DNA: TGTGCCAGCAGCTTAGGGCGACAGATCTATGGCTACACCTTC.

The chain carries TRBV20-1 and TRBJ2-1; D uncertain. Per the germline V gene, CDR1 is DFQATT and CDR2 is SNEGSKA (reference sequence). V was trimmed by 8 bases and J by 8 bases, leaving 4 bases between them. This CDR3 is built from 8 residues. The CDR3 spells CSLDEQFF. CDR3 nucleotides: TGCAGTCTAGATGAGCAGTTCTTC.

The V gene is TRBV19, the J gene TRBJ2-7; 8 positions match TRBD1. From germline, CDR1 is LNHDA and CDR2 SQIVND (reference sequence). The CDR3 spans 13 residues. With V trimmed by 6 bases and J by 5 bases, 6 bases remained unmatched. CDR3 nucleotide sequence: TGTGCCAGTAGCCTGACAGGGGTCCACGAGCAGTACTTC. Its protein is CASSLTGVHEQYF.

This clonotype has only a few counts. The chain joins TRBV7-8 to TRBJ1-1; D unclear. CDR1 SGHVS and CDR2 FQNEAQ come from the germline V gene. V lost 0 bases, J lost 1 base, and 12 bases lay in between. The CDR3 sequence is 16 residues long. CDR3 region: CASSLAVWLSNTEAFF. The CDR3 DNA reads as TGTGCCAGCAGCTTAGCGGTATGGCTTTCGAACACTGAAGCTTTCTTT.

V and J are TRBV3-1 and TRBJ1-2; a possible D gene is TRBD1 (5 bases). This CDR3 contains 15 residues. Between the trimmed V and J ends, which lost 0 bases and 5 bases, there was a span of 13 bases. Germline V gene data show CDR1 as LGHDT and CDR2 as YNNKEL (reference sequence). The CDR3 DNA reads TGTGCCAGCAGCCAAGATGCGGGACGGAATTATGGCTACACCTTC. It translates to CASSQDAGRNYGYTF.

In its sample, this clonotype was seen a few times. The rearrangement links TRBV9 to TRBJ2-3, with TRBD1 identical over 10 bases. The CDR3 length is 15 residues. Germline V gene data show CDR1 as SGDLS and CDR2 as YYNGEE. V was clipped by 3 bases and J by 0 bases; unmatched bases: 1. The CDR3 is CASSGGQGSTDTQYF. As DNA, the CDR3 is TGTGCCAGCAGCGGGGGACAGGGGAGCACAGATACGCAGTATTTT.

The genes are TRBV5-1 and TRBJ2-3, with TRBD2 as a possible D gene (6 bases). Germline CDR1 and CDR2: SGHRS and YFSETQ. The CDR3 is 12 residues long. The V and J ends lost 3 bases and 9 bases respectively, with 11 bases between them. The CDR3 nucleotides are TGCGCCAGCAGCTATGGGGACTCCACGCAGTATTTT. Its protein product is CASSYGDSTQYF.

The rearrangement uses TRBV27 and TRBJ1-3; no clear D gene. The CDR3 runs 15 residues. The germline V and J ends were trimmed by 3 bases and 0 bases, with 9 bases remaining between them. CDR1 is MNHEY, CDR2 SMNVEV, per germline (reference sequence). CDR3 nucleotide sequence: TGTGCCAGCAGTTTCGGCCCCAGCTCTGGAAACACCATATATTTT. Protein sequence: CASSFGPSSGNTIYF.

This chain joins TRBV20-1 and TRBJ2-2, with 7 bases matching TRBD2. The CDR3 extends over 14 amino acids. Germline V gene lookup returns CDR1 DFQATT and CDR2 SNEGSKA (reference sequence). J was trimmed by 5 bases and V by 3 bases; bases with no gene match: 6. CDR3 bases: TGCAGTGCTAGCCTGCGGGGGTCTACCGGGGAGCTGTTTTTT. Translation: CSASLRGSTGELFF.